This T cell receptor beta chain stems from a study of cytomegalovirus exposure and HLA in healthy donors. Study details: Inside one of the first data releases sat some 85 million unique TCRs taken from HLA-typed donors.

Both 60 Vbeta primers and 13 Jbeta primers went into the PCR. The assay was immunoSEQ multiplex PCR, and TCRdb's table has in-frame clones only and misses some. The sample has approximately 120,000 clones, roughly 10% seen once. The CDR3 spans 13 residues. The V gene's germline CDR1 is SNHLY and CDR2 FYNNEI. The V end was cut by 2 bases, the J end by 3 bases, with 7 bases between. General study results and limits: In a later analysis, across HLA loci, associated TCR counts were highest for DRB1, lowest for HLA-C. High specificity and sensitivity for cytomegalovirus status were reported for the classifier. When analyzed later, a missense DCLRE1C variant was found to be linked to TCR beta V- and J-gene trimming.

Concerning this clone: What it recognizes is unknown.

The chain is built from TRBV2 and TRBJ1-2; D is unresolved. The receptor's source is a woman younger than 30 in good health and CMV-seropositive. The specimen was PBMCs. DNA of the CDR3: TGTGCCAGCAGTGAAAACAGCTACTATGGCTACACCTTC. Translating it yields CASSENSYYGYTF.